The 5 T cell receptor beta chains below were found in one sample sequenced in a study of Ad26.COV2.S vaccination and SARS-CoV-2 variants. Profiling relied on immunoSEQ multiplex PCR, and the TCRdb table lists in-frame clones only, not all of them. Of some 640,000 clones listed, around 89% are singletons. Treatment reported: around 19 received Ad26.COV2.S at low or high dose, single or two shots; several received placebo; per-sample allocation not given. On day 63 after the first injection, vaccine and placebo recipients gave samples. The starting material was peripheral blood, obtained in a trial of Ad26.COV2.S vaccine versus placebo. These TCRs come from a person aged 18-60 years who received the Ad26.COV2.S COVID-19 vaccine or a placebo.

Details on this clone: Other DNA variants within this sample encode the same CDR3. The genes are TRBV6-5 and TRBJ1-5; possible D gene TRBD1, 5 bases. V was cut by 4 bases and J by 3 bases, with 13 bases left in between. This CDR3 is built from 15 residues. Looked up from germline, CDR1 is MNHEY and CDR2 is SVGAGI. CDR3 nucleotides: TGTGCCAGCAGTTCCCAGGGCGGCCTCAATCAGCCCCAGCATTTT. Translation: CASSSQGGLNQPQHF.

The V gene is TRBV27, the J gene TRBJ2-1; 10 bases agree with TRBD2. The V gene's germline CDR1 is MNHEY and CDR2 SMNVEV (reference sequence). Unmatched junction bases numbered 15, after V lost 7 bases and J lost 9 bases. This CDR3 contains 16 residues. DNA of the CDR3: TGTGCCAGCATCCCCCAAGGCCTAGCGGGAGTGGGTGAGCAGTTCTTC. Amino acid sequence: CASIPQGLAGVGEQFF.

With respect to this clone: The same CDR3 can be traced to other DNA sequences in this sample. This rearrangement joins TRBV18 to TRBJ1-1, with TRBD1 as a possible D gene (6 bases). V was trimmed by 0 bases and J by 5 bases, leaving 13 bases between them. CDR3 size: 15 residues. The V gene's germline CDR1 is KGHSH and CDR2 LQKENI. Written as DNA, the CDR3 is TGTGCCAGCTCACCACCGAGCAGGGGTGGGACTGAAGCTTTCTTT. Translating it yields CASSPPSRGGTEAFF.

The chain employs TRBV25-1 and TRBJ2-5; TRBD1 matches 11 bases. The CDR3 has 16 amino acids. Unmatched junction bases numbered 13, after V lost 8 bases and J lost 5 bases. Germline-derived CDR1 and CDR2 are MGHDK and SYGVNS. CDR3 in DNA: TGTGCCAGCCGGCGGGGGACAGGGGGTGAGTTGGAGACCCAGTACTTC. It is translated as CASRRGTGGELETQYF.

The J gene is TRBJ2-2, the V gene TRBV11-2, with D hard to call. With 5 bases removed from V and 3 bases from J, the gap between germline ends came to 4 bases. Germline V lookup: CDR1 SGHAT, CDR2 FQNNGV. CDR3 length: 12 amino acids. DNA for the CDR3: TGTGCCAGCAGCCGCGACACCGGGGAGCTGTTTTTT. It is translated as CASSRDTGELFF.